The 29 T cell receptor beta chains below were found in one sample sequenced in a study of CD8 T cells in ankylosing spondylitis (TCRdb year 2017). Receptor amplification or capture employed 5' RACE. Sequencing was performed on an Illumina HiSeq 2500. TCRdb's own reprocessing of the public reads used fastp at Q25 and MiXCR and kept productive beta chains. Rows are unified per CDR3 protein, each entry keeping the most common DNA and genes. The sample table holds roughly 230,000 distinct CDR3 sequences, of which roughly 8.2% were seen once. The ten largest make up more than 4% of the sample. The sequenced sample consisted of blood, either unsorted or a sorted T cell fraction (not recorded which). Receptors originate from a female donor with ankylosing spondylitis or in good health (not recorded which).

The table lists this clonotype with many counts. The chain combines TRBV20-1 with TRBJ2-1, with D uncertain. CDR1 and CDR2 from the germline V gene are DFQATT and SNEGSKA (reference sequence). The CDR3 is 12 residues long. V was clipped by 4 bases and J by 5 bases, with 9 bases between them. The CDR3 sequence: CSAIAYNNEQFF. The CDR3, as DNA: TGCAGTGCTATTGCCTATAACAATGAGCAGTTCTTC.

This clonotype was counted many times. The chain joins TRBV7-8 to TRBJ1-1; D perhaps matches TRBD1 (5 bases). The germline V gene has CDR1 SGHVS and CDR2 FQNEAQ. The CDR3 is made up of 12 amino acids. V lost 5 bases and J lost 8, with 12 bases in between. CDR3 amino acids: CASSQKRGEAFF. Here the CDR3 DNA reads TGTGCCAGCAGCCAAAAGCGGGGGGAAGCTTTCTTT.

This clonotype was picked up many times. The genes are TRBV2 and TRBJ2-5; TRBD2 is a possible D gene (6 bases). The CDR3 extends over 15 amino acids. V was clipped by 5 bases and J by 0 bases, with 13 bases between them. Germline V gene sequence: CDR1 SNHLY, CDR2 FYNNEI. The CDR3 DNA is TGTGCCAGCAGTTTTGAAGCGGGCCACCAAGAGACCCAGTACTTC. It is translated as CASSFEAGHQETQYF.

This clonotype has ten or more counts. The chain carries TRBV5-1 and TRBJ1-1; tentative D call: TRBD1 (5 bases). Germline CDR1 and CDR2: SGHRS and YFSETQ. Deletions cut 2 bases from V and 4 bases from J, with 9 bases between. The CDR3 has 13 residues. CDR3: CASSFRGGTEAFF. The CDR3 nucleotides are TGCGCCAGCAGCTTCCGGGGGGGCACTGAAGCTTTCTTT.

This clonotype has ten or more counts. In nucleotides, the CDR3 is TGCAGAGTTTCTGGGGGTACCGGGAAAGAGACCCAGTACTTC. Protein sequence: CRVSGGTGKETQYF. This chain links TRBV20-1 with TRBJ2-5; D is perhaps TRBD1 or TRBD2 (5 bases each). Looked up from germline, CDR1 is DFQATT and CDR2 is SNEGSKA (reference sequence). CDR3 length equals 14 residues.

V is TRBV11-2 and J is TRBJ1-1, with 12 nucleotides matching TRBD1. Germline assignment: CDR1 SGHAT and CDR2 FQNNGV. With 5 bases clipped from V and 5 bases from J, the junction kept 9 bases outside the gene matches. The CDR3 is made up of 16 amino acids. The DNA of the CDR3 is TGTGCCAGCAGCCGGGGGCGGGACAGGGGGCTTACTGAAGCTTTCTTT. This translates into CASSRGRDRGLTEAFF.

Only a few counts were recorded for this clonotype. This chain connects TRBV6-5 to TRBJ2-2, with 7 positions matching TRBD1. CDR1 and CDR2 (germline): MNHEY, SVGAGI. V shed 0 bases, J shed 4 bases, and the junction held 8 bases outside the gene matches. CDR3 length: 17 amino acids. CDR3 nucleotide sequence: TGTGCCAGCAGTTACTCGATGGGGACAGTGTTCACCGGGGAGCTGTTTTTT. Amino acid sequence: CASSYSMGTVFTGELFF.

This clonotype was observed many times. The chain combines TRBV7-9 with TRBJ1-2, with 7 bases fitting TRBD1. The V and J ends lost 4 bases and 4 bases, in that order; junction bases with no gene match: 6. Per the germline V gene, CDR1 is SEHNR and CDR2 is FQNEAQ (reference sequence). The CDR3 contains 14 residues. The CDR3 protein is CASSSDRAPYGYTF. In nucleotides, the CDR3 is TGTGCCAGCAGCTCAGACAGGGCCCCCTATGGCTACACCTTC.

This clonotype showed up many times. CDR3 sequence (DNA): TGTGCCAGCAGCTTAGCGCGAGGGAACACCGGGGAGCTGTTTTTT. Protein product: CASSLARGNTGELFF. This chain uses TRBV7-9 with TRBJ2-2; D unresolved. The CDR3 is 15 residues long. With 0 bases removed from V and 1 base from J, the gap between germline ends came to 6 bases. Germline V gene sequence: CDR1 SEHNR, CDR2 FQNEAQ (reference sequence).

This clonotype was seen ten or more times. This rearrangement joins TRBV5-1 to TRBJ2-1, with 7 bases aligning to TRBD2. Germline trimming cut 3 bases from V and 4 bases from J; bases unmatched to any gene: 4. The germline CDR1 and CDR2 sequences are SGHRS and YFSETQ. The CDR3 length is 14 residues. The CDR3 sequence: CASSSGLLYNEQFF. The CDR3, as DNA: TGCGCCAGCAGCTCGGGACTATTATACAATGAGCAGTTCTTC.

This clonotype was seen more than once but under ten times. This rearrangement joins TRBV5-1 to TRBJ2-2, with 9 bases that match TRBD2. V gave up 1 base and J gave up 2 bases; unmatched junction bases: 9. Germline assignment: CDR1 SGHRS and CDR2 YFSETQ. The CDR3 sequence is 18 residues long. The CDR3: CASSLLLASGDNTGELFF. CDR3 in DNA: TGCGCCAGCAGCTTGTTGTTGGCTAGCGGGGACAACACCGGGGAGCTGTTTTTT.

This clonotype was recorded many times. This rearrangement joins TRBV27 to TRBJ2-2; D unclear. Germline lookup yields CDR1 MNHEY and CDR2 SMNVEV (reference sequence). The CDR3 sequence is 15 residues long. The V gene lost 6 bases and the J gene lost 8 bases, with 19 bases spanning the gap. CDR3 sequence reads: CASSPWSAPTGELFF. The CDR3 coding sequence is TGTGCCAGCAGCCCGTGGTCCGCCCCGACTGGGGAGCTGTTTTTT.

This clonotype was seen repeatedly, ten times or more. This clone may be a read error of a much larger clone one base away. The V gene is TRBV20-1, the J gene TRBJ2-1; D remains unclear. V was cut by 2 bases and J by 6 bases, with 11 bases left in between. Looked up from germline, CDR1 is DFQATT and CDR2 is SNEGSKA (reference sequence). CDR3 length equals 13 residues. The CDR3 coding sequence is TGCAGTGCTAGAAAGGCCCACCCCAATGAGCAGTTCTTC. Translation gives CSARKAHPNEQFF.

The chain uses TRBV20-1 and TRBJ2-1, with 8 bases aligning to TRBD2. With 1 base clipped from V and 8 bases from J, the junction kept 13 bases outside the gene matches. This CDR3 has 16 amino acids. From germline, CDR1 is DFQATT and CDR2 SNEGSKA (reference sequence). CDR3: CSARGVVVAGMDEQFF. The CDR3 DNA is TGCAGTGCTAGAGGGGTTGTGGTAGCGGGAATGGATGAGCAGTTCTTC.

This clonotype was detected many times. The rearrangement links TRBV5-4 to TRBJ1-2; no reliable D call. The CDR3 runs 12 residues. V was trimmed by 0 bases and J by 12 bases, leaving 12 bases between them. The germline V gene has CDR1 SGHNT and CDR2 YYREEE (reference sequence). DNA for the CDR3: TGTGCCAGCAGCTTGGATACGGCAAGGGACACCTTC. Residues: CASSLDTARDTF.

This clonotype showed up just a few times. This rearrangement joins TRBV7-9 to TRBJ1-1, with a tentative D call TRBD1 (6 bases). Germline V gives CDR1 SEHNR, CDR2 FQNEAQ (reference sequence). The CDR3 length is 14 residues. V was pared by 3 bases and J by 7 bases, with 15 bases between. This CDR3 is CASSFPDRPGEAFF. In nucleotides, the CDR3 is TGTGCCAGCAGCTTCCCTGACAGGCCGGGTGAAGCTTTCTTT.

This clonotype was seen more than once but under ten times. V usage is TRBV5-5 and J usage is TRBJ2-6, with 8 bases identical to TRBD1. The V segment lost 4 bases and the J segment 3 bases; nucleotides outside the gene matches: 6. CDR3 size: 16 residues. The germline V gene encodes CDR1 SGHKS and CDR2 YYEKEE (reference sequence). CDR3 residues: CASSLYRGNGANVLTF. CDR3 sequence (DNA): TGTGCCAGCAGCCTATACAGGGGGAATGGGGCCAACGTCCTGACTTTC. Full variable domain (outside the CDR3, taken from reference TRBV5-5 and TRBJ2-6): DAGVTQSPTHLIKTRGQQVTLRCSPISGHKSVSWYQQVLGQGPQFIFQYYEKEERGRGNFPDRFSARQFPNYSSELNVNALLLGDSALYLCASSLYRGNGANVLTFGAGSRLTVL.

The sample holds many counts of this clonotype. J is TRBJ1-1 and V is TRBV5-1; 9 bases are shared with TRBD1. Trimming took 4 bases from V and 0 from J; bases not matched to a gene: 7. The CDR3 has 16 amino acids. CDR1 is SGHRS, CDR2 YFSETQ, per germline. CDR3 nucleotide sequence: TGCGCCAGCAGCCCAAGACAGGGGGAGATGAACACTGAAGCTTTCTTT. Translated, it gives CASSPRQGEMNTEAFF. The entire variable domain, with the rest obtained from reference TRBV5-1 and TRBJ1-1, is as follows: KAGVTQTPRYLIKTRGQQVTLSCSPISGHRSVSWYQQTPGQGLQFLFEYFSETQRNKGNFPGRFSGRQFSNSRSEMNVSTLELGDSALYLCASSPRQGEMNTEAFFGQGTRLTVV.

This clonotype was observed many times. This chain connects TRBV20-1 to TRBJ2-3, with 11 bases fitting TRBD2. Germline V gene sequence: CDR1 DFQATT, CDR2 SNEGSKA (reference sequence). With V trimmed by 5 bases and J by 2 bases, 12 bases remained unmatched. The CDR3 spans 17 residues. The CDR3 sequence is CSAAPASGRPPTDTQYF. As DNA, the CDR3 is TGCAGTGCTGCGCCCGCTAGCGGGAGGCCACCCACAGATACGCAGTATTTT.

This clonotype was recorded many times. V and J are TRBV12-3 or TRBV12-4 and TRBJ1-3; D is uncertain. V dropped 3 bases and J dropped 0 bases, with 9 bases sitting between them. The CDR3 contains 15 residues. The CDR3 region has the DNA TGTGCCAGCAGTTTTAGCCTCAACTCTGGAAACACCATATATTTT. Protein sequence: CASSFSLNSGNTIYF.

The rearrangement links TRBV12-5 to TRBJ1-5; D remains ambiguous. Germline V lookup: CDR1 LGHNT, CDR2 FRNRAP. V shed 4 bases and J shed 7 bases, with 8 bases lying between them. The CDR3 has 12 residues. The CDR3 sequence is CASGSPRQPQHF. The CDR3 nucleotides are TGTGCTAGTGGTTCCCCCCGACAGCCCCAGCATTTT.

A few counts support this clonotype. The chain joins TRBV27 to TRBJ2-4; TRBD1 might be the D (7 bases). V lost 2 bases to trimming and J lost 6 bases, with 14 bases between them. The V gene's germline CDR1 is MNHEY and CDR2 SMNVEV (reference sequence). The CDR3 loop spans 15 amino acids. The CDR3 sequence is CASSLKGQGGNIQYF. The CDR3 bases are TGTGCCAGCAGTTTAAAGGGGCAGGGGGGAAACATTCAGTACTTC.

V usage is TRBV7-9 and J usage is TRBJ2-1, with unresolved D. Germline CDR1 reads SEHNR; CDR2 reads FQNEAQ (reference sequence). Trimming took 5 bases from V and 10 from J, leaving 6 bases between them. The CDR3 totals 10 residues. This CDR3 is CASSRREQFF. The CDR3 nucleotides read TGTGCCAGCAGCCGCCGAGAGCAGTTCTTC. Full variable domain (remainder filled in from reference TRBV7-9 and TRBJ2-1): DTGVSQNPRHKITKRGQNVTFRCDPISEHNRLYWYRQTLGQGPEFLTYFQNEAQLEKSRLLSDRFSAERPKGSFSTLEIQRTEQGDSAMYLCASSRREQFFGPGTRLTVL.

This clonotype was seen many times. V gene TRBV6-2 or TRBV6-3 combines with J gene TRBJ2-2, with 9 bases aligning to TRBD1. The CDR3 contains 15 residues. Trimming took 8 bases from V and 6 from J; bases not matched to a gene: 10. Germline V gene lookup returns CDR1 MNHEY and CDR2 SVGEGT. The CDR3: CASLAGQGSSGELFF. DNA of the CDR3: TGTGCCAGCTTGGCGGGACAGGGATCGTCCGGGGAGCTGTTTTTT.

This clonotype was seen many times. CDR3: CATSDGDRGVETQYF. The DNA for the CDR3 is TGTGCCACCAGTGACGGGGACAGGGGAGTGGAGACCCAGTACTTC. The genes are TRBV24-1 and TRBJ2-5; 10 positions agree with TRBD1. Germline V CDR1 and CDR2: KGHDR, SFDVKD. This CDR3 spans 15 amino acids. Trimming at V came to 4 bases and at J to 5 bases, leaving 6 bases not matched to a gene.

In its sample, this clonotype was seen many times. This chain links TRBV15 with TRBJ1-5; D not certain. The germline V gene encodes CDR1 LNHNV and CDR2 YYDKDF (reference sequence). The CDR3 has 15 amino acids. V lost 0 bases, J lost 0 bases, and 6 bases lay in between. CDR3: CATSRDRYSNQPQHF. The CDR3 DNA is TGTGCCACCAGCAGAGACAGGTATAGCAATCAGCCCCAGCATTTT.

This clonotype was found many times. V is TRBV7-2 and J is TRBJ2-7, with a tentative D call TRBD1 (5 bases). This CDR3 has 14 amino acids. Germline V gives CDR1 SGHTA, CDR2 FQGNSA. The germline V and J ends were trimmed by 5 bases and 3 bases, with 14 bases remaining between them. Here the CDR3 DNA reads TGTGCCAGCAGCCGACAGATGGGCCTCTACGAGCAGTACTTC. It specifies CASSRQMGLYEQYF.

This clonotype was recorded many times. J is TRBJ2-7 and V is TRBV20-1, with unresolved D. Per germline, CDR1 DFQATT and CDR2 SNEGSKA (reference sequence). The CDR3 spans 13 residues. The V end was cut by 3 bases, the J end by 2 bases, with 11 bases between. In nucleotides, the CDR3 is TGCAGTGCTAGTGGTCCCCCAACCTACGAGCAGTACTTC. It translates to CSASGPPTYEQYF.

The V call is TRBV13, the J call TRBJ2-1; D is tentatively TRBD1 or TRBD2 (5 bases each). Germline V gene data show CDR1 as PRHDT and CDR2 as FYEKMQ (reference sequence). The CDR3 totals 14 residues. Deletions cut 5 bases from V and 6 bases from J, with 14 bases between. In DNA, the CDR3 is TGTGCCAGCAGCAAGGGGCGAGGAGGCAATGAGCAGTTCTTC. Translated, it gives CASSKGRGGNEQFF.